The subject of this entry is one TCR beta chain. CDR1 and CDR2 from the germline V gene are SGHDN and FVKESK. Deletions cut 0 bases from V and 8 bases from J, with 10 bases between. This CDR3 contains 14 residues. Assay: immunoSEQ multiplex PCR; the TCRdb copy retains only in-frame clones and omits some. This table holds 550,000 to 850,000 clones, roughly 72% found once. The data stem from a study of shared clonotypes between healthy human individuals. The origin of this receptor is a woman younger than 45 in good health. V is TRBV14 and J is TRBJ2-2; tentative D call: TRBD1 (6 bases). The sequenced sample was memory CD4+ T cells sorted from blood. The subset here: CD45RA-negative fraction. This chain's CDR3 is CASSQDNRVGELFF. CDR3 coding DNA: TGTGCCAGCAGCCAAGACAACAGGGTTGGGGAGCTGTTTTTT.